A selection of T cell receptor beta chains follows, all from one sample in a study of T-cell reconstitution after alpha-beta-depleted transplantation in children. TCRdb analysed the PCR reads with MiXCR anew, one entry per CDR3 protein. The sample lists 250,000 to 300,000 distinct CDR3 sequences; around 10% were seen once. The specimen was PBMCs, collected before TCRalphabeta/CD19-depleted stem cell transplant. The receptors originated from a boy under two years old with acute myeloid leukemia, due to receive a stem cell transplant. Each CDR3 is given with its conserved first and last residue. D genes are given only for firm matches. A clone size is listed for some rows: how often the clone was seen (once, few, many), or a class if it is expanded.

J | size | V | D | DNA | CDR3
TRBJ1-4 | many | TRBV6-5 | TRBD1 | TGTGCCAGCAGTTCAACGACAGGGTCTAATGAAAAACTGTTTTTT | CASSSTTGSNEKLFF
TRBJ2-1 | many | TRBV7-3 | TRBD2 | TGTGCCAGCAGTGACTCCGCCCTGACTAGCGGAGCCAATGAGCAGTTCTTC | CASSDSALTSGANEQFF
TRBJ2-2 | many | TRBV12-3/TRBV12-4 | NA | TGTGCCAGCAGTTTAATCCCAGGGAGGAACACCGGGGAGCTGTTTTTT | CASSLIPGRNTGELFF
TRBJ2-1 | few | TRBV11-2 | NA | TGTGCCAGCAGCTTATATCTCCGGGACCTCCCTACCTACAATGAGCAGTTCTTC | CASSLYLRDLPTYNEQFF
TRBJ2-1 | many | TRBV7-2 | NA | TGTGCCAGCAGCTTAGCGTCAGCCCCTAGCGTTAGTGAGCAGTTCTTC | CASSLASAPSVSEQFF
TRBJ2-6 | many | TRBV5-1 | TRBD1 | TGCGCCAGCAGCTTGGTGGGACAGGGGGCGTGGGCCAACGTCCTGACTTTC | CASSLVGQGAWANVLTF
TRBJ1-5 | many | TRBV5-1 | TRBD1 | TGCGCCAGCAGCATGACAGGGTCGGATCAGCCCCAGCATTTT | CASSMTGSDQPQHF
TRBJ2-7 | many | TRBV5-1 | TRBD1 | TGCGCCAGCAGCTTGGTGGCCGGGACAGGGGTCTACGAGCAGTACTTC | CASSLVAGTGVYEQYF
TRBJ1-2 | many | TRBV7-2 | NA | TGTGCCAGCAGCTTAGCGCAGGGATCTGGCTACACCTTC | CASSLAQGSGYTF
TRBJ2-7 | NA | TRBV6-2/TRBV6-3 | NA | TGTGCCAGCAGGACAAACAGGGAGTACGAGCAGTACTTC | CASRTNREYEQYF
TRBJ2-3 | few | TRBV14 | TRBD2 | TGTGCCAGCAGCCAAGATCTACTAGCGGGCACAGATACGCAGTATTTT | CASSQDLLAGTDTQYF
TRBJ2-3 | few | TRBV3-1 | NA | TGTGCCAGCAGCCAAGCTTGGCAGCTCATCAGCACAGATACGCAGTATTTT | CASSQAWQLISTDTQYF
TRBJ2-5 | medium-sized | TRBV5-1 | TRBD2 | TGCGCCAGCAGCTTGTCCGGACTAGCGGGACGTGAGACCCAGTACTTC | CASSLSGLAGRETQYF
TRBJ2-7 | many | TRBV5-1 | NA | TGCGCCAGCAGCTTGGGCTGGGAGCCCTACGAGCAGTACTTC | CASSLGWEPYEQYF
TRBJ2-1 | many | TRBV4-3 | TRBD2 | TGCGCCAGCAGCCAAGCTCTAGCGGGAGAGGGCTACAATGAGCAGTTCTTC | CASSQALAGEGYNEQFF
TRBJ2-4 | many | TRBV5-6 | TRBD2 | TGTGCCAGCAGCCCGGGACTAGCGGTAGCCAAAAACATTCAGTACTTC | CASSPGLAVAKNIQYF
TRBJ2-7 | NA | TRBV24-1 | TRBD1 | TGTGCCACCAGTGATCACGACAGGGACGAGCAGTACTTC | CATSDHDRDEQYF
TRBJ2-1 | many | TRBV5-1 | NA | TGCGCCAGCAGCTTTCTTCAGGACAATGAGCAGTTCTTC | CASSFLQDNEQFF
TRBJ2-1 | many | TRBV11-2 | TRBD2 | TGTGCCAGCAGCCTTAGACTAGCGGGAGGGATAATCTACAATGAGCAGTTCTTC | CASSLRLAGGIIYNEQFF
TRBJ2-3 | NA | TRBV7-2 | NA | TGTGCCAGCAGCTTAGCTCGACTTAATACGCAGTATTTT | CASSLARLNTQYF
TRBJ2-2 | NA | TRBV11-1 | TRBD1 | TGTGCCAGCAGCTTTGGGGTGCAGGGGGCCGGGGAGCTGTTTTTT | CASSFGVQGAGELFF
TRBJ1-6 | many | TRBV27 | TRBD1 | TGTGCCAGCAGTTATGGACAGGGAGGAAATTCACCCCTCCACTTT | CASSYGQGGNSPLHF
TRBJ2-4 | NA | TRBV29-1 | TRBD1 | TGCAGCGTTGGGGGGACAGGGTCGGGGAACATTCAGTACTTC | CSVGGTGSGNIQYF
TRBJ2-1 | many | TRBV25-1 | TRBD2 | TGTGCCAGTCGACTAGCGGGAGAGCGTGAGCAGTTCTTC | CASRLAGEREQFF
TRBJ2-1 | NA | TRBV27 | NA | TGTGCCAGCAGTTTAGGAGGGAGGACCTACAATGAGCAGTTCTTC | CASSLGGRTYNEQFF
TRBJ2-1 | few | TRBV25-1 | NA | TGTGCCAGCAGTGATCGGAGGGGCTCCTACAATGAGCAGTTCTTC | CASSDRRGSYNEQFF
TRBJ2-2 | many | TRBV6-5 | TRBD1 | TGTGCCAGCAGTTACTGGACAGGGGTCGGTGGGGAGCTGTTTTTT | CASSYWTGVGGELFF
TRBJ1-5 | many | TRBV27 | NA | TGTGCCAGCAGTTTATCAACGAATCAGCCCCAGCATTTT | CASSLSTNQPQHF
TRBJ1-6 | NA | TRBV20-1 | NA | TGCAGTGCTAGTAAAGGAGATACCTCGGGTTCACCCCTCCACTTT | CSASKGDTSGSPLHF
TRBJ2-7 | many | TRBV27 | NA | TGTGCCAGCAGTTTAAACCCCATCGGGTACGGCTACGAGCAGTACTTC | CASSLNPIGYGYEQYF